This TCR beta chain emerged from a study of OX40 agonist ivuxolimab in advanced cancers. Per germline, CDR1 MGHRA and CDR2 YSYEKL. V was pared by 3 bases and J by 8 bases, with 12 bases of the junction left unmatched. CDR3 size: 16 residues. The table lists this clone with a count of one. The table came from immunoSEQ multiplex PCR; TCRdb's copy has only in-frame clones and leaves some out. The sample includes about 87,000 clones, around 78% of them seen just once. The sequence was collected from an adult with an advanced solid tumor such as melanoma, head and neck, liver or kidney cancer. Specimen: CD4+ or CD8+ T cells sorted from blood, collected in a trial of the OX40 agonist ivuxolimab. The J gene is TRBJ2-1, the V gene TRBV4-1, with 8 bases fitting TRBD2. CDR3 nucleotide sequence: TGCGCCAGCAGCCATAAGCGGGGGACCCTACCGGATGAGCAGTTCTTC. Translation gives CASSHKRGTLPDEQFF.